This T cell receptor (beta chain) was obtained from a study of T cells after yellow fever vaccination. In germline, CDR1 is SGHRS, CDR2 YFSETQ. The V and J ends lost 7 bases and 2 bases, in that order; junction bases with no gene match: 14. This CDR3 is built from 16 residues. There are a few counts of this clonotype. Production of TCR cDNA was by 5'RACE template switching, which also added a universal primer site and UMIs. TCRdb reprocessed the 5' RACE reads via MiXCR and lists one record per CDR3 protein. The table lists 200,000 to 300,000 distinct CDR3 sequences, 13% of them singletons. This TCR came from a man aged 25 to 40 who received the YFV17D yellow fever vaccine. Sequencing used CD4+ T cells sorted from PBMCs, obtained 45 days after the yellow fever booster vaccination. The chain is built from TRBV5-1 and TRBJ1-1, with TRBD1 matching 7 bases. The CDR3 nucleotides read TGCGCCAGCGGAGGGGGCCAGAAAACGAAAAACACTGAAGCTTTCTTT. Protein sequence: CASGGGQKTKNTEAFF.